Listed below are T cell receptor beta chains from one sample, sequenced in a study of post-analysis software for immune sequencing data. One entry per CDR3 protein, called by TCRdb with MiXCR from the PCR reads. Altogether 450,000 to 700,000 distinct CDR3 sequences are present, about 40% being singletons, with the ten largest covering more than 1.5%. Material: blood. These receptors were collected from a girl between 5 and 17 years old with multiple sclerosis. The CDR3 runs from the conserved cysteine through the conserved F or W. A D gene is named only where the DNA matches it firmly. Only part of the rows carry a size: once, few, many, or a class if the clone is expanded.

TRBJ1-1 TRBV6-5 NA few CASSYSGGLIAFF TGTGCCAGCAGTTACTCAGGAGGCTTGATTGCTTTCTTT
TRBJ1-2 TRBV2 NA once CASAAGVNYGYTF TGTGCCAGCGCAGCAGGGGTCAACTATGGCTACACCTTC
TRBJ2-1 TRBV6-5 NA NA CASSSSLGRSSYNEQFF TGTGCCAGCAGTTCATCGTTGGGGAGAAGCTCCTACAATGAGCAGTTCTTC
TRBJ2-5 TRBV12-3/TRBV12-4 TRBD2 NA CASSLGSRLAPETQYF TGTGCCAGCAGTTTGGGCAGCCGACTAGCCCCAGAGACCCAGTACTTC
TRBJ2-1 TRBV29-1 TRBD2 NA CSGLAGYNEQFF TGCAGTGGACTAGCGGGGTACAATGAGCAGTTCTTC
TRBJ2-1 TRBV7-9 TRBD2 NA CASSLSAGGPKEQFF TGTGCCAGCAGCTTATCAGCGGGAGGGCCTAAAGAGCAGTTCTTC
TRBJ1-6 TRBV20-1 NA NA CSARESTNNSPLHF TGCAGTGCTAGAGAATCTACAAATAATTCACCCCTCCACTTT
TRBJ2-1 TRBV28 NA NA CASSLADKLEFF TGTGCCAGCAGTTTAGCGGACAAATTGGAGTTCTTC
TRBJ2-5 TRBV12-3/TRBV12-4 TRBD2 few CASSLGTSGVETQYF TGTGCCAGCAGTTTAGGGACTAGCGGGGTAGAGACCCAGTACTTC
TRBJ2-3 TRBV29-1 NA NA CSVARELLDTQYF TGCAGCGTTGCCAGGGAGTTGTTAGATACGCAGTATTTT
TRBJ2-7 TRBV6-5 TRBD2 NA CASRTDGAGFYEQYF TGTGCCAGCAGGACCGACGGAGCGGGGTTCTACGAGCAGTACTTC
TRBJ2-1 TRBV12-3/TRBV12-4 NA NA CASSFTVPPGWYNEQFF TGTGCCAGCAGTTTCACAGTGCCCCCAGGGTGGTACAATGAGCAGTTCTTC
TRBJ2-5 TRBV6-5 NA few CASSEGGGVETQYF TGTGCCAGCAGTGAGGGAGGGGGCGTGGAGACCCAGTACTTC
TRBJ1-2 TRBV29-1 NA few CSVDPGYGYTF TGCAGCGTTGACCCAGGGTATGGCTACACCTTC
TRBJ2-1 TRBV3-1 NA NA CASSQAGVDEQFF TGTGCCAGCAGCCAAGCGGGAGTTGATGAGCAGTTCTTC